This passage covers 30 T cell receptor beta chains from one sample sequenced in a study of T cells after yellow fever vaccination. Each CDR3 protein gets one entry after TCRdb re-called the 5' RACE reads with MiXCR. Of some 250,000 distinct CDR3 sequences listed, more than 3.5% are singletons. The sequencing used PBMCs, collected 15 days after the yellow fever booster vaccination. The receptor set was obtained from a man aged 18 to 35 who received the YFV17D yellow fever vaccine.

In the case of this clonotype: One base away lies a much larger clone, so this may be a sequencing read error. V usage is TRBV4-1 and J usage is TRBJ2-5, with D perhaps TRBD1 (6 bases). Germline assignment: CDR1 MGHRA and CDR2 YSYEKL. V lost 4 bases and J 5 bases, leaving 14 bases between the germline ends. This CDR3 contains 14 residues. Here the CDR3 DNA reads TGCGCCAGCAGCCCAACTAGGGGGTTGGAGACCCAGTACTTC. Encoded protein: CASSPTRGLETQYF.

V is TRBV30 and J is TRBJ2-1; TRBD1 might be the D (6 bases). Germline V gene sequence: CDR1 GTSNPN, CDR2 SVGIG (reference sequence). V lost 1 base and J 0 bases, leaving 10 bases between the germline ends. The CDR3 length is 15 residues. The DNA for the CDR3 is TGTGCCTGGAGTGAGGGGGAAAGCTCCTACAATGAGCAGTTCTTC. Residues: CAWSEGESSYNEQFF.

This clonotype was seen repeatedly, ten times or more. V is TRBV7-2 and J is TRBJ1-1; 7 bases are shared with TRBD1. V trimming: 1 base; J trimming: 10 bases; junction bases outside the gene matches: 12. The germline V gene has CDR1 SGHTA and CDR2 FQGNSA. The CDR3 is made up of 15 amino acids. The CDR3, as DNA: TGTGCCAGCAGCTTAGATGGGGACAGTGCTCGGGGAGCTTTCTTT. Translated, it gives CASSLDGDSARGAFF. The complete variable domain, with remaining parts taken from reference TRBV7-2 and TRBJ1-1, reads GAGVSQSPSNKVTEKGKDVELRCDPISGHTALYWYRQSLGQGLEFLIYFQGNSAPDKSGLPSDRFSAERTGGSVSTLTIQRTQQEDSAVYLCASSLDGDSARGAFFGQGTRLTVV.

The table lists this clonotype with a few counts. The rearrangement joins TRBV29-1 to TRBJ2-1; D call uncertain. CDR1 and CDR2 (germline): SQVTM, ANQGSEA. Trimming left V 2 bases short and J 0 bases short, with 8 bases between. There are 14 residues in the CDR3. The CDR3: CSVESWSSYNEQFF. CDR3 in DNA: TGCAGCGTTGAATCGTGGAGCTCCTACAATGAGCAGTTCTTC.

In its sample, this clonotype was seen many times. CDR3 sequence (DNA): TGCAGTGTGACCGCGATTACTAACACTGAAGCTTTCTTT. Its protein is CSVTAITNTEAFF. This chain connects TRBV20-1 to TRBJ1-1, with D uncertain. The V gene's germline CDR1 is DFQATT and CDR2 SNEGSKA (reference sequence). V was cut by 7 bases and J by 2 bases, with 14 bases left in between. The CDR3 is 13 amino acids.

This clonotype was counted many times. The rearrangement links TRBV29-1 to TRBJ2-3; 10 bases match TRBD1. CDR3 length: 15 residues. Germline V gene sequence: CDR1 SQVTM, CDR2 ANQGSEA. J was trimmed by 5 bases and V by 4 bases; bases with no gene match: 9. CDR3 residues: CSVARGGQGLDTQYF. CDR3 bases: TGCAGCGTTGCAAGGGGGGGACAGGGGCTAGATACGCAGTATTTT.

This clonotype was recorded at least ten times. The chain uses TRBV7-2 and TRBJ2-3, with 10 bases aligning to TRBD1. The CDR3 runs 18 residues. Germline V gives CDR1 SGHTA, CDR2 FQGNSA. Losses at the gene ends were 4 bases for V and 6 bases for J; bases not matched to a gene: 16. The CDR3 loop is CASSSPGGTGAWWDTQYF. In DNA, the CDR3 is TGTGCCAGCAGCTCGCCGGGCGGGACAGGGGCTTGGTGGGATACGCAGTATTTT.

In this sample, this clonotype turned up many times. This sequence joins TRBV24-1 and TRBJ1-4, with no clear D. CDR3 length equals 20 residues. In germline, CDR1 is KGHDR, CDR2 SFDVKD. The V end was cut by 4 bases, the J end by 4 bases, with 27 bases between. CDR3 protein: CATSDPSRRVSPRDNEKLFF. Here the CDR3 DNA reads TGTGCCACCAGTGACCCCTCCCGGAGGGTATCCCCTCGTGATAATGAAAAACTGTTTTTT.

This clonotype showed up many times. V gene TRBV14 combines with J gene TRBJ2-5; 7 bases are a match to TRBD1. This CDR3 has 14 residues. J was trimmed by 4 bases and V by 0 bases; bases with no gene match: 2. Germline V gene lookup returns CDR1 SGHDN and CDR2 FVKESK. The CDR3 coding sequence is TGTGCCAGCAGCCAAGATTGGACAGGAGAGACCCAGTACTTC. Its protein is CASSQDWTGETQYF.

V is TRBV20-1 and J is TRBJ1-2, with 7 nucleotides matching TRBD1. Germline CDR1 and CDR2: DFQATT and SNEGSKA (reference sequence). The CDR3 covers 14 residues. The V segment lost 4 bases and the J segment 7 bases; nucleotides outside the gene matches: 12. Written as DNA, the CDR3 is TGCAGTGCTAAGGACAGGAACGAGTTCGGTGGCTACACCTTC. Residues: CSAKDRNEFGGYTF.

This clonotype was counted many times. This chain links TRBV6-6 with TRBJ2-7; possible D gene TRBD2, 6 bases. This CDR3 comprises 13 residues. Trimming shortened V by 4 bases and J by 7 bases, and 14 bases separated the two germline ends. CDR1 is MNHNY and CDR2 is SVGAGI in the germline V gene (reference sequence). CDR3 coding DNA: TGTGCCAGCAGTTGGGGCGGGGTCAGGGAGCAGTACTTC. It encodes CASSWGGVREQYF.

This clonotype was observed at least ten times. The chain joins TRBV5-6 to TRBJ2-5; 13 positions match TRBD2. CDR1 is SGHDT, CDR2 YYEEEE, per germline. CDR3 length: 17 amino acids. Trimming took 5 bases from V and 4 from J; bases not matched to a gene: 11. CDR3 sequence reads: CASSSTLLAGGRETQYF. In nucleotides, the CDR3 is TGTGCCAGCAGTTCTACATTACTAGCGGGGGGGCGAGAGACCCAGTACTTC.

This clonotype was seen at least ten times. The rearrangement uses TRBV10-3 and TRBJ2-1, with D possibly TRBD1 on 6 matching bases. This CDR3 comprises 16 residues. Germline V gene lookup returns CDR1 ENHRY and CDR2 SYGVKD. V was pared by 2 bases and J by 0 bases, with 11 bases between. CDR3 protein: CAISEGQTSSYNEQFF. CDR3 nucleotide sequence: TGTGCCATCAGTGAGGGACAGACAAGCTCCTACAATGAGCAGTTCTTC.

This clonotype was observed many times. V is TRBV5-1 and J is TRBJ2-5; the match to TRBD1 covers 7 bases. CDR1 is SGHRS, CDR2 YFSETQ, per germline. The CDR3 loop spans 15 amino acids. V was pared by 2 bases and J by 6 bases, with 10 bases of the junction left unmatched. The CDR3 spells CASSFRTGPSQTQYF. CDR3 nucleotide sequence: TGCGCCAGCAGCTTTCGGACAGGACCTTCACAGACCCAGTACTTC. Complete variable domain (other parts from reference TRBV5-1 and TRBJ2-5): KAGVTQTPRYLIKTRGQQVTLSCSPISGHRSVSWYQQTPGQGLQFLFEYFSETQRNKGNFPGRFSGRQFSNSRSEMNVSTLELGDSALYLCASSFRTGPSQTQYFGPGTRLLVL.

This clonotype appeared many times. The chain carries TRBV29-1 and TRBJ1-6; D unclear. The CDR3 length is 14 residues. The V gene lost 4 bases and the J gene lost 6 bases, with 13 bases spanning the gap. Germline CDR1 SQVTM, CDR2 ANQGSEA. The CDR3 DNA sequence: TGCAGCGTTGGAGAAGGTCGGGGTAATTCACCCCTCCACTTT. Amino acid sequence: CSVGEGRGNSPLHF.

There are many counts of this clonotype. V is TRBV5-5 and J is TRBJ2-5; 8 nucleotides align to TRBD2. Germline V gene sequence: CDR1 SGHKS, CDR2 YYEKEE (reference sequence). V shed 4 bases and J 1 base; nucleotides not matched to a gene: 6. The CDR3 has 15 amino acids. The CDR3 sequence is CASSGRLAIQETQYF. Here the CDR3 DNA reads TGTGCCAGCAGCGGAAGACTAGCGATCCAAGAGACCCAGTACTTC.

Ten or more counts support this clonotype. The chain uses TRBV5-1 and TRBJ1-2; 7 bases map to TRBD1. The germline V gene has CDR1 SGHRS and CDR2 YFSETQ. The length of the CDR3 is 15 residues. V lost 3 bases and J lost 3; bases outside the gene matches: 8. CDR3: CASSSDRESDYGYTF. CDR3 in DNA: TGCGCCAGCAGCTCCGACAGGGAATCAGACTATGGCTACACCTTC.

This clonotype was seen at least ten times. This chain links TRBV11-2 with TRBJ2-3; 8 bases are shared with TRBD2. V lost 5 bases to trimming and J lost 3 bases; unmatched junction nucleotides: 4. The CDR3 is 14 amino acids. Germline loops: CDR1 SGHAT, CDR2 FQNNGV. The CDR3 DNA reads TGTGCCAGCAGCGGCGGACTAGCAACAGATACGCAGTATTTT. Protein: CASSGGLATDTQYF.

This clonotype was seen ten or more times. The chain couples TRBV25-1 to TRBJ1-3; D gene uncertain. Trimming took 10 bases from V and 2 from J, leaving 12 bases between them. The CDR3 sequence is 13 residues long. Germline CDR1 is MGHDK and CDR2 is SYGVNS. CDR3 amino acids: CATAGQPGNTIYF. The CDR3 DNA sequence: TGTGCCACCGCCGGGCAGCCTGGAAACACCATATATTTT.

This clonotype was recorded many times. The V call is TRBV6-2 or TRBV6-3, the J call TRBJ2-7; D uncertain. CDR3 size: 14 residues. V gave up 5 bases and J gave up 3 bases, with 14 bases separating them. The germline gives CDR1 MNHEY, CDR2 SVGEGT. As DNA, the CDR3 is TGTGCCAGCAGTACACCGATCGGTGGCTACGAGCAGTACTTC. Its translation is CASSTPIGGYEQYF.

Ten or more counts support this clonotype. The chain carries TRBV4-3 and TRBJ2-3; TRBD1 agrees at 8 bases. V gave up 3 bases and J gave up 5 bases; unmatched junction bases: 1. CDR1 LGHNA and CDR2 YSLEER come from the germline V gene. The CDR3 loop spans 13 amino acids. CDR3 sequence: CASSQTGVDTQYF. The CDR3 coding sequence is TGCGCCAGCAGCCAGACAGGGGTAGATACGCAGTATTTT.

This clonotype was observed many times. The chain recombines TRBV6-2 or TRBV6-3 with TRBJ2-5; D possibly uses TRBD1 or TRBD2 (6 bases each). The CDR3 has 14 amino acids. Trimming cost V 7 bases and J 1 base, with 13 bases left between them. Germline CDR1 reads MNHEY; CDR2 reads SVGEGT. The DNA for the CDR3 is TGTGCCAGCACTCGCTCGGGGGCCCAAGAGACCCAGTACTTC. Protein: CASTRSGAQETQYF.

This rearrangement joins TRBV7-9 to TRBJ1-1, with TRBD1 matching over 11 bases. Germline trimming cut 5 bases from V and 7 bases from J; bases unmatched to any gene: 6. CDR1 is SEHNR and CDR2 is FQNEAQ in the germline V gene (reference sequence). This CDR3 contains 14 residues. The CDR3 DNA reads TGTGCCAGCAGCCCAAGGGGACAGGGGGTTGAAGCTTTCTTT. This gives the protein CASSPRGQGVEAFF.

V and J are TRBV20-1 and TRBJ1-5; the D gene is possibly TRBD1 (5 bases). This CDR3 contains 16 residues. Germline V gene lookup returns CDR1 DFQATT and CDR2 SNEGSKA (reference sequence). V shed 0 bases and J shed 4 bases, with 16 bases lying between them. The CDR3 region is CSARDGEGFPNQPQHF. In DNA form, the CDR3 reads TGCAGTGCTAGAGATGGGGAGGGGTTTCCGAATCAGCCCCAGCATTTT.

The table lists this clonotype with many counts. CDR3 protein: CASSPQGGGYEQYF. For the CDR3, the DNA is TGTGCCAGCAGCCCACAGGGCGGCGGCTACGAGCAGTACTTC. The chain recombines TRBV7-2 with TRBJ2-7; weak D call: TRBD1 (6 bases). V was pared by 5 bases and J by 3 bases, with 14 bases between. Germline V lookup: CDR1 SGHTA, CDR2 FQGNSA. The CDR3 has 14 amino acids.

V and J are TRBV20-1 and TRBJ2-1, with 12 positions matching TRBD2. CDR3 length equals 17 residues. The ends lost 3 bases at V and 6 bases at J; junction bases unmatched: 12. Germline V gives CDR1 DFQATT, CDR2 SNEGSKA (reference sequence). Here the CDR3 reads CSASLAGGPGFVNEQFF. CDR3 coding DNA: TGCAGTGCTAGCCTAGCGGGGGGGCCGGGATTCGTCAATGAGCAGTTCTTC.

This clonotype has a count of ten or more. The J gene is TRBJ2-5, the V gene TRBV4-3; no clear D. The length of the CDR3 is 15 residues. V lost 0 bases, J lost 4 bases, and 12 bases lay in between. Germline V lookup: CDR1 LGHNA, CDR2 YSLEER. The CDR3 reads CASSQDRVSRETQYF. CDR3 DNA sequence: TGCGCCAGCAGCCAAGATCGGGTCAGTCGAGAGACCCAGTACTTC.

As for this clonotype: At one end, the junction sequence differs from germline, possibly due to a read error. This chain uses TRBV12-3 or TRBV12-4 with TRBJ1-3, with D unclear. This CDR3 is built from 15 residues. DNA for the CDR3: TGTGCCAGCAGACCGCCTCGAGGGCTTGGAAACGCCATATATTTT. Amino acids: CASRPPRGLGNAIYF.

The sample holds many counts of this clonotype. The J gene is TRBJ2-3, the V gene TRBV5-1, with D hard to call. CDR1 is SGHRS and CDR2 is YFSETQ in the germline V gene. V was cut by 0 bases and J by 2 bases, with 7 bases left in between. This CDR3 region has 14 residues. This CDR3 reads CASSLGRYTDTQYF. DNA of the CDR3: TGCGCCAGCAGCTTGGGTAGATACACAGATACGCAGTATTTT.

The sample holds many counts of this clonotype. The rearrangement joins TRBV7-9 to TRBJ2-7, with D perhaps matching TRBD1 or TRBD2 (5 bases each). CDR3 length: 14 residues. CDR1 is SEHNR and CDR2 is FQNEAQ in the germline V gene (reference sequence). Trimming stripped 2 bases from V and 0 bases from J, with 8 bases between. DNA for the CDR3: TGTGCCAGCAGCTTATGGGGGACCTCCTACGAGCAGTACTTC. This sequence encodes CASSLWGTSYEQYF. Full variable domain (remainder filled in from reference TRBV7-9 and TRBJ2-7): DTGVSQNPRHKITKRGQNVTFRCDPISEHNRLYWYRQTLGQGPEFLTYFQNEAQLEKSRLLSDRFSAERPKGSFSTLEIQRTEQGDSAMYLCASSLWGTSYEQYFGPGTRLTVT.